This section outlines one TCR beta chain sequence together with its context. The antigen remains unidentified. This sample was included in a study of T cells in localized non-small cell lung cancer. The CDR3 is made up of 15 amino acids. Germline V lookup: CDR1 SEHNR, CDR2 FQNEAQ (reference sequence). Trimming removed 1 base at V and 1 base at J, with 11 bases between. Findings and caveats of the study: Patients showing higher blood T cell density tended to see longer overall survival. Tumor samples were not multi-region, leaving intratumor heterogeneity unexcluded. When the top 100 tumor clones were examined, a median about 60 of them also appeared in the adjacent lung, which was paired and uninvolved. Adjacent uninvolved lung had the highest clonality, suggesting focused antigen responses.

The table came from immunoSEQ multiplex PCR; TCRdb's copy has only in-frame clones and leaves some out. The sample holds about 15,000 clones; more than 70% are singletons and the top ten take approximately 24%. The sample here was peripheral blood, taken before any cancer treatment. The V and J genes are TRBV7-9 and TRBJ2-7, with TRBD1 as a possible D gene (5 bases). The sequence was collected from a female donor over 55 with stage I squamous cell lung carcinoma. In DNA form, the CDR3 reads TGTGCCAGCAGCTTAGGGCCAGGGAAGTCCTACGAGCAGTACTTC. It codes for CASSLGPGKSYEQYF.